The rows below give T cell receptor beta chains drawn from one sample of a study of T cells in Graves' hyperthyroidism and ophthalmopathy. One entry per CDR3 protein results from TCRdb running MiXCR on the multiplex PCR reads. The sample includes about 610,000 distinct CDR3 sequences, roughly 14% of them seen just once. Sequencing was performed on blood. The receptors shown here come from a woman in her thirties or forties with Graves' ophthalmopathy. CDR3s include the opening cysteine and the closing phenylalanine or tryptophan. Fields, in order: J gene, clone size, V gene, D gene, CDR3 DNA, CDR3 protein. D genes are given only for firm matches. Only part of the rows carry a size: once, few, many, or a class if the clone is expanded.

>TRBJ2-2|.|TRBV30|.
TGTGCCTGGACGATCTTTGGTGGACTGATCAGCGGGGAGCTGTTTTTT
CAWTIFGGLISGELFF
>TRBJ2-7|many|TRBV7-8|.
TGTGCCAGTCAAGGGGGCTACGAGCAGTACTTC
CASQGGYEQYF
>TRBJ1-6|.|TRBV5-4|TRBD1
TGTGCCAGCAGTCAACAGGGGGTCTCAAGGGCCCTCCACTTT
CASSQQGVSRALHF
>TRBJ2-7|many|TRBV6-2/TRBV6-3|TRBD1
TGTGCCACTTGGGGACAGGGGGGACCCTACGAGCAGTACTTC
CATWGQGGPYEQYF
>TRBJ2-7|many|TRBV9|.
TGTGCCAGCAGCGTAGGTTACGGCCAGGGGGAGCAGTACTTC
CASSVGYGQGEQYF
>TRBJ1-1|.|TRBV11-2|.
TGTGCCAGCAGCTTAGAACCAGGCATGAACACTGAAGCTTTCTTT
CASSLEPGMNTEAFF
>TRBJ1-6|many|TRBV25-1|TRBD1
TGTGCCAGCAGTGAATGGGGCAGGGGGGCAGAGAATTCACCCCTCCACTTT
CASSEWGRGAENSPLHF
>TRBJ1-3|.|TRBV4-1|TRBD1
TGCGCCAGCAGCCAAGATACAGGGGCTGGAAACACCATATATTTT
CASSQDTGAGNTIYF
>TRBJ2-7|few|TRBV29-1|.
TGCAGCGTTGGCGGGACAGAGAACTACGAGCAGTACTTC
CSVGGTENYEQYF
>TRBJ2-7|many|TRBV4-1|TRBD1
TGCGCCAGCAGCCCAAGGGACAGCACCTACGAGCAGTACTTC
CASSPRDSTYEQYF
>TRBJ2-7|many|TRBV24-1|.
TGTGCCACCAGTGATATAGGGGTCGAGCAGTACTTC
CATSDIGVEQYF
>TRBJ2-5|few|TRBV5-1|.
TGCGCCAGCAGCCACGTAGAGGGGGAGACCCAGTACTTC
CASSHVEGETQYF
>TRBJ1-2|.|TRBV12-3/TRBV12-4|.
TGTGCCAGCAGTTTCAGAGGGGTGTCTGGCTACACCTTC
CASSFRGVSGYTF
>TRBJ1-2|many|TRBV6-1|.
TGTGCCAGCAGTGAATTTGGGACACTGAATGGCTACACCTTC
CASSEFGTLNGYTF
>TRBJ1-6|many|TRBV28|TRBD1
TGTGCCAGCAGTTTACCGCGACAGGGTGAATCACCCCTCCACTTT
CASSLPRQGESPLHF
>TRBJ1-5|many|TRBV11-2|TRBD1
TGTGCCAGCAGCTTAGGTCCGACAGGGGATGGCAATCAGCCCCAGCATTTT
CASSLGPTGDGNQPQHF
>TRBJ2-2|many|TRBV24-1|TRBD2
TGTGCCACCAGTGGTTTTTCGGGACTAGCGAACACCGGGGAGCTGTTTTTT
CATSGFSGLANTGELFF
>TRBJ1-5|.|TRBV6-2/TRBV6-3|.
TGTGCCAGCAGCCGTGGAATTAGCACGGTAAGCAATCAGCCCCAGCATTTT
CASSRGISTVSNQPQHF
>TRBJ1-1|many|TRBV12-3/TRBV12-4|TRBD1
TGTGCCAGTAGTCTTCAGGGGGTCACTGAAGCTTTCTTT
CASSLQGVTEAFF
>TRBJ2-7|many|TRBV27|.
TGTGCCAGCAGTTTAACCGGGACTGACTACGAGCAGTACTTC
CASSLTGTDYEQYF
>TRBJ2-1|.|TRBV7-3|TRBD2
TGTGCCAGCAGCTTAAGTGGGGGGGTAGATGAGCAGTTCTTC
CASSLSGGVDEQFF
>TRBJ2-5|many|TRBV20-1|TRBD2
TGCAGTGCCCCGGGACTAGCGGGAGCGGAGACCCAGTACTTC
CSAPGLAGAETQYF
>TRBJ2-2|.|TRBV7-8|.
TGTGCCAGCAGCTTAGCGGGGCAGGGTTACACCGGGGAGCTGTTTTTT
CASSLAGQGYTGELFF
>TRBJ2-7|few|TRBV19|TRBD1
TGTGCCAGTAGCCCAACAGGGGGCCGCCCAGGCGAGCAGTACTTC
CASSPTGGRPGEQYF
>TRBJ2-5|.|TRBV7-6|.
TGTACCAGCAGCTTTACAGGGCAGGGGGAGACCCAGTACTTC
CTSSFTGQGETQYF
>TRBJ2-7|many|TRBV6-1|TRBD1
TGTGCCAGCAGTGTCGGGACAGGCTCGACTGTCGCCTACGAGCAGTACTTC
CASSVGTGSTVAYEQYF
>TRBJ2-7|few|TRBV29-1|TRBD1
TGCAGCGTACCCGGGACAGGGGCCTACGAGCAGTACTTC
CSVPGTGAYEQYF
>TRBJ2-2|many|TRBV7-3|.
TGTGCCAGCAGCCTCGGGACCGCTGCGAACACCGGGGAGCTGTTTTTT
CASSLGTAANTGELFF
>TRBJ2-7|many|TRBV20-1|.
TGCAGTGCTAGGTCCCTCCACAGTTACGAGCAGTACTTC
CSARSLHSYEQYF
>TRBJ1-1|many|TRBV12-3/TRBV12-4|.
TGTGCCAGCAGTTTAGGGTCAAGAGCTTTCTTT
CASSLGSRAFF
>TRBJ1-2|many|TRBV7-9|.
TGTGCCAGCAGCTTAGGTTGGGCAGCGGGAAGTGGCTACACCTTC
CASSLGWAAGSGYTF
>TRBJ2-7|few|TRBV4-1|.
TGCGCCAGCAGCCTTGACTCGAGCCCCCAGGCGACCGAGCAGTACTTC
CASSLDSSPQATEQYF
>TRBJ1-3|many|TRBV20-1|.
TGCAGTGCTAGAGATAGGCTCTCTGGAAACACCATATATTTT
CSARDRLSGNTIYF
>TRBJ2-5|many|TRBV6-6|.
TGTGCCAGCAGTTACGCGAAAGAGACCCAGTACTTC
CASSYAKETQYF
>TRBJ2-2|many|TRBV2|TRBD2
TGTGCCAGCAGTGAAGCCAAGATTAGCGGGAGGGTCAGAGGCACCGGGGAGCTGTTTTTT
CASSEAKISGRVRGTGELFF
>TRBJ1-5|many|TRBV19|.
TGTGCCAGTAGTATAGGACGGAGTTACAATCAGCCCCAGCATTTT
CASSIGRSYNQPQHF
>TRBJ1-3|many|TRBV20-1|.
TGCAGTGCCAAGAACGGATTTGGAAACACCATATATTTT
CSAKNGFGNTIYF
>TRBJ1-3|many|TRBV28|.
TGTGCCAGCAGTTCACGATCATCAGGGAGAACTGGAAACACCATATATTTT
CASSSRSSGRTGNTIYF
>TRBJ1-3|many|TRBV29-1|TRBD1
TGCAGCGTTGATGTTTGGGGACAGGGGGGACCTCGAAACACCATATATTTT
CSVDVWGQGGPRNTIYF
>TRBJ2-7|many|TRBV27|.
TGTGCCAGCAGTTTATCGAATTCCTACGAGCAGTACTTC
CASSLSNSYEQYF
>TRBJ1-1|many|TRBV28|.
TGTGCCAGCAGTTTGAACATTATGAACACTGAAGCTTTCTTT
CASSLNIMNTEAFF